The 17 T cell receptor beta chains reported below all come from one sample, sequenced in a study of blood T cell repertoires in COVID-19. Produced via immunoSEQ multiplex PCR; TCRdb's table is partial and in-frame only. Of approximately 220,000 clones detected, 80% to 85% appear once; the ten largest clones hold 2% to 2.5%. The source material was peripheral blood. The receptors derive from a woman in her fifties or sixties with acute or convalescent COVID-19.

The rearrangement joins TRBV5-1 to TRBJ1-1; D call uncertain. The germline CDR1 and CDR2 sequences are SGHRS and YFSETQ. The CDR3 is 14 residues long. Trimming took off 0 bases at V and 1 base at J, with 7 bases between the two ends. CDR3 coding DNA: TGCGCCAGCAGCTTGGAGGCAGGGAACACTGAAGCTTTCTTT. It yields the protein CASSLEAGNTEAFF.

CDR3 bases: TGTGCCAGCTCAAAACGAGGACAGGCGGTAGAAGAGACCCAGTACTTC. Protein sequence: CASSKRGQAVEETQYF. The chain combines TRBV18 with TRBJ2-5; 7 bases are shared with TRBD1. Germline loops: CDR1 KGHSH, CDR2 LQKENI. The CDR3 is 16 residues long. V dropped 5 bases and J dropped 3; count of bases not matched to a gene: 12.

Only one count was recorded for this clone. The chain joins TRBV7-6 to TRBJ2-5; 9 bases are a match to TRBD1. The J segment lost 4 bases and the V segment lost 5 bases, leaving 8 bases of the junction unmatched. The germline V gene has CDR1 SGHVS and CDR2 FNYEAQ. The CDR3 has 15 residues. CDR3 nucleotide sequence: TGTGCCAGCAGCCGGGGACAGGGTATAGTAGAGACCCAGTACTTC. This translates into CASSRGQGIVETQYF. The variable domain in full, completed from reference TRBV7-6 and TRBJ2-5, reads GAGVSQSPRYKVTKRGQDVALRCDPISGHVSLYWYRQALGQGPEFLTYFNYEAQQDKSGLPNDRFSAERPEGSISTLTIQRTEQRDSAMYRCASSRGQGIVETQYFGPGTRLLVL.

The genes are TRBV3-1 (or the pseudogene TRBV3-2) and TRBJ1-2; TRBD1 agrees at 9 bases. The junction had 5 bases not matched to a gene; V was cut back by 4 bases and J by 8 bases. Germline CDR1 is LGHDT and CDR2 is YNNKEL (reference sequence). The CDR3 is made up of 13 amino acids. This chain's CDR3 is CASSLRTGVGYTF. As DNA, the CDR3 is TGTGCCAGCAGCCTACGGACAGGGGTCGGCTACACCTTC.

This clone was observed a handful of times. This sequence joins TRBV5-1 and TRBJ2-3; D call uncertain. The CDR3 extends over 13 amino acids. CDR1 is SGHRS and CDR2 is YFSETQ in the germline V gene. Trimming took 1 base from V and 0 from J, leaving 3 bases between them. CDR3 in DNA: TGCGCCAGCAGCTTGAGCAGCACAGATACGCAGTATTTT. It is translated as CASSLSSTDTQYF.

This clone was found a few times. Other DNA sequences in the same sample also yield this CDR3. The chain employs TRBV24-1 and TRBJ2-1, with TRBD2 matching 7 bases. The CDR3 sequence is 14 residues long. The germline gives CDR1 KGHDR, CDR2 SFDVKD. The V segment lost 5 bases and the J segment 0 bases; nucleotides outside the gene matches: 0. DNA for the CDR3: TGTGCCACCAGTGGCGGGGGCTCCTACAATGAGCAGTTCTTC. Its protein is CATSGGGSYNEQFF.

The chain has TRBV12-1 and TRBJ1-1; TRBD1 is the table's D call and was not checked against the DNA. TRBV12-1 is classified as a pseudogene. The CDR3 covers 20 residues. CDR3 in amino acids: CASSLRTGGLIYPQNTEAFF. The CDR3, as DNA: TGTGCCAGCAGCTTGCGGACAGGGGGCTTGATATACCCGCAGAACACTGAAGCTTTCTTT.

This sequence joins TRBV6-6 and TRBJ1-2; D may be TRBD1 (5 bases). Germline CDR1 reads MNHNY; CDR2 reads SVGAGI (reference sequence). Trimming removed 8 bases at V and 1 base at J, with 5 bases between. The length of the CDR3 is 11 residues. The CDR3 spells CASQGNYGYTF. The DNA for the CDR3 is TGTGCCAGCCAGGGTAACTATGGCTACACCTTC.

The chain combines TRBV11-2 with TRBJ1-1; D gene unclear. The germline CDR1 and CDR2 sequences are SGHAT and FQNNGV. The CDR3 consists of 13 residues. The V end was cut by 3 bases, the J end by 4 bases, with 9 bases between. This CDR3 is CASSLRSLTEAFF. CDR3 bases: TGTGCCAGCAGCTTGCGCTCTCTCACTGAAGCTTTCTTT.

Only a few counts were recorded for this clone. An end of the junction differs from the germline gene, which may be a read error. CDR3 DNA sequence: TGTGCCAGCAGTCAAGCCGACACCATATATTTT. Its translation is CASSQADTIYF. V gene TRBV6-1 combines with J gene TRBJ1-3; D not certain. The CDR3 sequence is 11 residues long. Germline CDR1 and CDR2: MNHNS and SASEGT.

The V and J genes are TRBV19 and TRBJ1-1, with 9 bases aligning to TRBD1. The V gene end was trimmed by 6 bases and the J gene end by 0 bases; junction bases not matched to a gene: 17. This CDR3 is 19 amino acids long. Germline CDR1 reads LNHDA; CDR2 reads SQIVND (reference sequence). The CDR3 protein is CASRSQRGQGNLMNTEAFF. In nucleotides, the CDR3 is TGTGCCAGTAGATCTCAACGGGGACAGGGAAACCTGATGAACACTGAAGCTTTCTTT.

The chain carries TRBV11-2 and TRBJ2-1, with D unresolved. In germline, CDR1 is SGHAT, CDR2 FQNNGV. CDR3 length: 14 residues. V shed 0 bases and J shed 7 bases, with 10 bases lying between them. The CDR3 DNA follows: TGTGCCAGCAGCTTAGATCCCACGCGGAATGAGCAGTTCTTC. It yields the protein CASSLDPTRNEQFF.

The CDR3 bases are TGTGCCAGCTCGCGGAAGACTGAAGCTTTCTTT. As protein: CASSRKTEAFF. The chain carries TRBV28 and TRBJ1-1; D gene uncertain. V lost 8 bases and J 5 bases, leaving 9 bases between the germline ends. CDR3 length: 11 residues. Germline CDR1 and CDR2: MDHEN and SYDVKM. Together with reference TRBV28 and TRBJ1-1, the CDR3 gives the full variable domain: DVKVTQSSRYLVKRTGEKVFLECVQDMDHENMFWYRQDPGLGLRLIYFSYDVKMKEKGDIPEGYSVSREKKERFSLILESASTNQTSMYLCASSRKTEAFFGQGTRLTVV.

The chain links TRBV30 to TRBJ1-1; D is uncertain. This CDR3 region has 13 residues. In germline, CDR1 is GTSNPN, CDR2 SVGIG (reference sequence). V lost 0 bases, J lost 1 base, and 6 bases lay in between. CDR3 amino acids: CAWSVSPNTEAFF. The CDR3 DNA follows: TGTGCCTGGAGTGTAAGCCCGAACACTGAAGCTTTCTTT.

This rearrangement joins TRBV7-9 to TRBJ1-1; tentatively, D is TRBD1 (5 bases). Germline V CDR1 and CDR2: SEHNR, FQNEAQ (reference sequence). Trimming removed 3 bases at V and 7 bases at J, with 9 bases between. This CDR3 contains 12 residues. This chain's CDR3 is CASSFDSLEAFF. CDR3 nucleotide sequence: TGTGCCAGCAGCTTCGACAGCCTTGAAGCTTTCTTT.

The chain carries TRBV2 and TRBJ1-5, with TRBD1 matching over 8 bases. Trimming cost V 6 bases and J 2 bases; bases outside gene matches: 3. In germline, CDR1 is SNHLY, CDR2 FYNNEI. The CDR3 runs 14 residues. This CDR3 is CASSATGGNQPQHF. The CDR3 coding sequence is TGTGCCAGCAGCGCGACAGGGGGCAATCAGCCCCAGCATTTT.

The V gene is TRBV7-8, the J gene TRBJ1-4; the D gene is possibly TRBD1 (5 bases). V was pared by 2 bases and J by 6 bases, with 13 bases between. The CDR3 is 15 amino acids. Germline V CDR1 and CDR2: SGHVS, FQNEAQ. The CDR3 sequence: CASSLKRQPYEKLFF. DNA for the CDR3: TGTGCCAGCAGCTTAAAACGACAGCCGTATGAAAAACTGTTTTTT.